This section outlines one TCR beta chain sequence together with its context. TCRdb recomputed calls from the 5' RACE reads with MiXCR, one row per CDR3 protein. Of fewer than 550,000 distinct CDR3 sequences detected, around 15% appear once; the ten largest clones hold approximately 0.98%. This entry is derived from a study of identical twins. The germline gives CDR1 SGHRS, CDR2 YFSETQ. J lost 6 bases, V lost 3 bases, and 7 bases had no gene match. The CDR3 length is 15 residues. The same data also went into a second study, on yellow fever vaccine responses in identical twins.

Sample: CD4+ T cells sorted from blood. The TCR originated in a woman under 30 in good health. The V gene is TRBV5-1, the J gene TRBJ2-2; 8 bases line up with TRBD1. The CDR3 sequence: CASSWLTGAAGELFF. The CDR3 DNA is TGCGCCAGCAGCTGGTTGACAGGGGCGGCCGGGGAGCTGTTTTTT.